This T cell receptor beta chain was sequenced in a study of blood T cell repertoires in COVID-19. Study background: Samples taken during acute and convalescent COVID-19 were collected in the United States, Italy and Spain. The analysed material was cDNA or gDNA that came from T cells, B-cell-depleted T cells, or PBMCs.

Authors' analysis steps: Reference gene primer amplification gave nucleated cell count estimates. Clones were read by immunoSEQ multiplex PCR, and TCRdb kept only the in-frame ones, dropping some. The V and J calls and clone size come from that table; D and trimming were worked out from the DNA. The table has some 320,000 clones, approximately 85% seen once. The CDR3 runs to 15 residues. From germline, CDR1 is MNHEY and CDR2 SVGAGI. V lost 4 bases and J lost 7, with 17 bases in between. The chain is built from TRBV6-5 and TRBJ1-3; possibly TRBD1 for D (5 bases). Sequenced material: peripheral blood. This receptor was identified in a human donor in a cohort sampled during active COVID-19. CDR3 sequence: CASSSHPTVGNTIYF. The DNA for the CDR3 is TGTGCCAGCAGTTCCCACCCGACAGTGGGGAACACCATATATTTT.